This TCR beta chain was retrieved from a study of blood T cells in healthy people across ages. Then a second PCR, running about 6 to 11 cycles, was carried out with a sample-barcoded 5' primer and a J-beta primer mix. TCRdb recomputed calls from the 5' RACE reads with MiXCR, one row per CDR3 protein. The sample includes around 1,900,000 distinct CDR3 sequences, roughly two fifths of them seen just once. About this clonotype: Its antigen is unidentified.

Collection of 8.5 to 10 milliliters of peripheral blood was performed for each donor. In each sample, at least 7 million PBMCs were isolated. V shed 2 bases and J shed 2 bases, with 10 bases lying between them. Germline values: CDR1 SGHKS, CDR2 YYEKEE (reference sequence). The CDR3 runs to 14 residues. Notes on the study in general: Diversity estimates drawn from one million T cells were deemed underestimates. It was the long-lived donors that had more naive CD4+ cells and higher diversity than aged donors.

Sequencing input: blood. This receptor was obtained from a human donor in good health. The rearrangement joins TRBV5-5 to TRBJ1-1, with D unresolved. Here the CDR3 DNA reads TGTGCCAGCAGCTTAGTACATTTTAACACTGAAGCTTTCTTT. Translating it yields CASSLVHFNTEAFF.